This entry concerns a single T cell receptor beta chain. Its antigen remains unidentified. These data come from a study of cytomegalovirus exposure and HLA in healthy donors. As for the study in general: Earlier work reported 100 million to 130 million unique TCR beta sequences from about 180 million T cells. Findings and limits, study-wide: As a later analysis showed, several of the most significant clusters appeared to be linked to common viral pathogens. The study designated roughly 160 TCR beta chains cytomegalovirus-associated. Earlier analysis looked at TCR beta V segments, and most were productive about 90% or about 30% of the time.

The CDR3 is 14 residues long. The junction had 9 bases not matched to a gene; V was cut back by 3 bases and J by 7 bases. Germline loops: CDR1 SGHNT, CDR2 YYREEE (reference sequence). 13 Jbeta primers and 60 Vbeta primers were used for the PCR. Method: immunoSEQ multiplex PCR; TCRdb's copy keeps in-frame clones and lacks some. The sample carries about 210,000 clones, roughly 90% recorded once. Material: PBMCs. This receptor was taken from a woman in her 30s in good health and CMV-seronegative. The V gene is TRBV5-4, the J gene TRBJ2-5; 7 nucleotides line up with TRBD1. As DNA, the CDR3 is TGTGCCAGCAGCTCCACCGGGACAGAGGCGACCCAGTACTTC. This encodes CASSSTGTEATQYF.